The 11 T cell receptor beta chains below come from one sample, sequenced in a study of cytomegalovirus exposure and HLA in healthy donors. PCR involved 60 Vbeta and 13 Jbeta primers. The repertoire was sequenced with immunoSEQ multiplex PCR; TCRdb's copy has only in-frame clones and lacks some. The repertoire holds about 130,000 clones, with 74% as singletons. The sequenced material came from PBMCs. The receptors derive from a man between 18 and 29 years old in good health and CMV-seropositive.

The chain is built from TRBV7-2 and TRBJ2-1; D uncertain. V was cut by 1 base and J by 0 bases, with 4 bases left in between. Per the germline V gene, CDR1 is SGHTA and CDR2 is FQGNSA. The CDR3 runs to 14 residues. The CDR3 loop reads CASSLGLSYNEQFF. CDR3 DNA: TGTGCCAGCAGCTTAGGGCTCTCCTACAATGAGCAGTTCTTC.

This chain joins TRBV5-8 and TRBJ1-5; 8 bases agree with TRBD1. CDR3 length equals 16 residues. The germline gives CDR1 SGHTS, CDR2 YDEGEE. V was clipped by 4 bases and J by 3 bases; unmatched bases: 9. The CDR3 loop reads CASSPTTGGPNQPQHF. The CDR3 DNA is TGTGCCAGCAGCCCCACTACAGGGGGTCCCAATCAGCCCCAGCATTTT.

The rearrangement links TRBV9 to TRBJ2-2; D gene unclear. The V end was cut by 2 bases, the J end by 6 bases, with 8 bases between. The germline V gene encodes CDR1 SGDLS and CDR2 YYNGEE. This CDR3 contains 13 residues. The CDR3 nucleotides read TGTGCCAGCAGCGTCCGGTTTGCCGGGGAGCTGTTTTTT. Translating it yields CASSVRFAGELFF.

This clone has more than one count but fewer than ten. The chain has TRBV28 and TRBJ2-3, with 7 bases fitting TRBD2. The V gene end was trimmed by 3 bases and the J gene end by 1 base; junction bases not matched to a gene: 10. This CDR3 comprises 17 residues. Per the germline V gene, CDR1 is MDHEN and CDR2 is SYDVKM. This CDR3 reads CASSFFPGGRGTDTQYF. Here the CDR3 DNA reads TGTGCCAGCAGTTTTTTCCCCGGAGGGAGGGGCACAGATACGCAGTATTTT.

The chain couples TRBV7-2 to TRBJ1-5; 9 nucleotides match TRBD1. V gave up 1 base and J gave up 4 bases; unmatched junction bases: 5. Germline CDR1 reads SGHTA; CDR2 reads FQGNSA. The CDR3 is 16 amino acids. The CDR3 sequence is CASSLGGGQGNQPQHF. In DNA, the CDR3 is TGTGCCAGCAGCTTAGGTGGAGGACAGGGGAATCAGCCCCAGCATTTT.

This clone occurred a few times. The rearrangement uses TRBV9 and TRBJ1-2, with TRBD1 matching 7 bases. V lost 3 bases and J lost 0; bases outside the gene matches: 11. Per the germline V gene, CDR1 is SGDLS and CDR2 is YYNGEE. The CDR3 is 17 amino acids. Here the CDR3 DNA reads TGTGCCAGCAGCGACCTAGACAGGGCCACCGCTAACTATGGCTACACCTTC. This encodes CASSDLDRATANYGYTF.

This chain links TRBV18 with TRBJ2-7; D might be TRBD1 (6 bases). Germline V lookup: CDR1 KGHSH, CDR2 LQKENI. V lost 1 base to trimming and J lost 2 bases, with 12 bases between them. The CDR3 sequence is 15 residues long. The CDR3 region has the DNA TGTGCCAGCTCACCACGAGCGGACAGAGCCTACGAGCAGTACTTC. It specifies CASSPRADRAYEQYF.

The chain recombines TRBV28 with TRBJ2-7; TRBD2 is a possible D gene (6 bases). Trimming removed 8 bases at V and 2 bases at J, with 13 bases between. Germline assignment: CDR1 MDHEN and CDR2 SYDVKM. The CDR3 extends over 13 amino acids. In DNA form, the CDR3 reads TGTGCCAGCTCCCTCGCGGGAACCTACGAGCAGTACTTC. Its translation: CASSLAGTYEQYF.

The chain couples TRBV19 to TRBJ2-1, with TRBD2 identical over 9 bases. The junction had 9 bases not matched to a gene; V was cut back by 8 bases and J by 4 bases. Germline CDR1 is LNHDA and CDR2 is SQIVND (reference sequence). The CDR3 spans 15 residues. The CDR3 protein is CASGGLAGIYNEQFF. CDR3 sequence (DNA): TGTGCCAGTGGCGGGCTAGCGGGAATATACAATGAGCAGTTCTTC.

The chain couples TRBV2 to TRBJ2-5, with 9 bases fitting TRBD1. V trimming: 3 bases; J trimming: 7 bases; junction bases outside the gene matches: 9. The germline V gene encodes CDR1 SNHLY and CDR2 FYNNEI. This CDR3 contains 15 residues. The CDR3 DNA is TGTGCCAGCAGTGACACCAGGACAGGGGATGCGACCCAGTACTTC. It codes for CASSDTRTGDATQYF.

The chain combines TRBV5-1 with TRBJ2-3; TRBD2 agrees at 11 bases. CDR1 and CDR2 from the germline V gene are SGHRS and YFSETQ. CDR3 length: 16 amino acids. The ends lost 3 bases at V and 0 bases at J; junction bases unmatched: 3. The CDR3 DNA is TGCGCCAGCAGCTGGGGACTAGCGGTTAGCACAGATACGCAGTATTTT. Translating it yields CASSWGLAVSTDTQYF.